The clone carrying this T cell receptor beta chain occurred a few times. These data originate in a study of blood T cells in healthy people across ages. The second PCR ran about 6 to 12 cycles with a sample-barcoded 5' primer and J-beta primers. TCRdb reprocessed the 5' RACE reads via MiXCR and lists one record per CDR3 protein. The data show fewer than 950,000 distinct CDR3 sequences, under 40% seen once. The origin of this receptor is a man aged 18 to 35 in good health. Sequenced: blood.

The CDR3, as DNA: TGCAGTGCCAAAGGACGGACCGGGCCTAACTATGGCTACACCTTC. It yields the protein CSAKGRTGPNYGYTF. The V and J genes are TRBV20-1 and TRBJ1-2; no definite D call. V dropped 6 bases and J dropped 0 bases, with 17 bases sitting between them. In germline, CDR1 is DFQATT, CDR2 SNEGSKA (reference sequence). CDR3 length equals 15 residues.